One sample yielded the 4 T cell receptor beta chains listed below, sequenced in a study of cytomegalovirus exposure and HLA in healthy donors (dated by TCRdb to about 2017). Library preparation employed the immunoSEQ multiplex PCR assay. A mixture of 60 forward primers for TCR Vbeta segments and 13 reverse primers for TCR Jbeta segments was used in the multiplex PCR. The immuneACCESS repertoire file appears here via TCRdb, limited to in-frame rearrangements. These files lack a portion of the clones; in checked studies, under half of the deficit traces to unresolved V genes, and the cause of the others is not known. For this sample there are 200,000 to 250,000 clones; 77% appear just once. Roughly 2.5% of the sample rests with the top ten. Sequencing used PBMCs. The source is an older woman in good health and CMV-seropositive.

This clone was picked up a small number of times. The J gene is TRBJ1-1, the V gene TRBV10-3; D is undetermined. Germline V gives CDR1 ENHRY, CDR2 SYGVKD. Trimming shortened V by 7 bases and J by 1 base, and 7 bases separated the two germline ends. This CDR3 contains 12 residues. Here the CDR3 reads CAIKAGNTEAFF. The CDR3 DNA follows: TGTGCCATCAAGGCGGGGAACACTGAAGCTTTCTTT.

V gene TRBV9 combines with J gene TRBJ1-6; D might be TRBD1 (6 bases). The V end lost 4 bases, the J end lost 10 bases, and 9 bases lay between the germline ends. Germline values: CDR1 SGDLS, CDR2 YYNGEE. The CDR3 sequence is 12 residues long. CDR3 sequence reads: CASSPGESPLHF. The CDR3 coding sequence is TGTGCCAGCAGCCCAGGGGAATCACCCCTCCACTTT.

The rearrangement joins TRBV5-1 to TRBJ2-7; 7 nucleotides align to TRBD2. The CDR3 spans 15 residues. Germline V gives CDR1 SGHRS, CDR2 YFSETQ. With V trimmed by 0 bases and J by 0 bases, 3 bases remained unmatched. The chain's CDR3 is CASSLGGTNSYEQYF. The CDR3 DNA reads as TGCGCCAGCAGCTTGGGAGGGACTAACTCCTACGAGCAGTACTTC.

This clone was observed a handful of times. The J gene is TRBJ1-2, the V gene TRBV10-3; D gene unclear. The CDR3 extends over 12 amino acids. The germline CDR1 and CDR2 sequences are ENHRY and SYGVKD. Trimming removed 2 bases from V and 4 bases from J, with 5 bases in between. CDR3: CAISEAVYGYTF. The CDR3, as DNA: TGTGCCATCAGTGAGGCAGTCTATGGCTACACCTTC.